This T cell receptor beta chain was identified in a study of T cell responses to AZD1222 COVID-19 vaccine. Study-wide context: Analysis merged second doses at about 4 or about 12 weeks.

The data were produced by immunoSEQ multiplex PCR, yet TCRdb's version contains in-frame clones alone and is incomplete. This sample carries some 150,000 clones, 92% of them seen once, and the ten largest clones take about 5%. V lost 2 bases and J lost 2; bases outside the gene matches: 6. Germline CDR1 reads SGHTA; CDR2 reads FQGNSA. This CDR3 is 15 amino acids long. Sequenced material: peripheral blood, taken on day 0 of AZD1222 vaccination. J is TRBJ2-7 and V is TRBV7-2; TRBD1 matches at 7 bases. The TCR originated in an adult in good health. Written as DNA, the CDR3 is TGTGCCAGCAGCTTAACCCGGGACAGTCCCTACGAGCAGTACTTC. Translating gives CASSLTRDSPYEQYF.